This T cell receptor beta chain was sequenced in a study of CD8 T cells in ankylosing spondylitis. Study results and caveats: Characteristic, it appeared, of ankylosing spondylitis blood was a TCR beta motif of seven or eight highly homologous variants.

TCRdb analysed the 5' RACE reads with MiXCR anew, one entry per CDR3 protein. In the table there are approximately 540,000 distinct CDR3 sequences, roughly 13% of which are singletons. V was pared by 3 bases and J by 4 bases, with 4 bases of the junction left unmatched. The germline V gene encodes CDR1 WSHSY and CDR2 SAAADI. The CDR3 has 15 amino acids. This clonotype was detected a few times. Its antigen is not identified. This chain uses TRBV10-2 with TRBJ2-5, with TRBD2 identical over 11 bases. Sequencing input: blood, either unsorted or a sorted T cell fraction (not recorded which). The receptor was isolated from a male donor with ankylosing spondylitis. DNA for the CDR3: TGCGCCAGCAGTGACCCCGGACTAGCGGGAGAGACCCAGTACTTC. Protein product: CASSDPGLAGETQYF.